A single sample gave rise to the 24 T cell receptor beta chains below, sequenced in a study of T cell responses to AZD1222 COVID-19 vaccine (dated by TCRdb to 2020 to 2023). Interpreted using the paper, the time point label stands for: about 28 days (+/-7) after the second vaccine dose. This specimen's treatment or condition label, interpreted: meningococcal conjugate vaccine given as trial control. Library prep was done by the immunoSEQ multiplex PCR assay. TCRdb stores this immuneACCESS table with in-frame sequences only. Part of the clones is absent; in the studies checked, under half of the shortfall reflects unresolved V genes, and no reason is known for the rest. Recorded for this sample are some 170,000 clones; 75% to 90% of them occurred a single time. The ten biggest clones cover roughly 4% of the sample. The sequencing here drew on peripheral blood, taken 28 days after the second dose of the MenACWY control vaccine. The source of these receptors is an adult who received the MenACWY meningococcal vaccine as a control.

In this sample, this clone turned up a few times. This sequence joins TRBV3-1 (or the pseudogene TRBV3-2) and TRBJ1-2; 8 bases align to TRBD1. The CDR3 consists of 16 residues. Losses at the gene ends were 4 bases for V and 1 base for J; bases not matched to a gene: 8. CDR1 is LGHDT and CDR2 is YNNKEL in the germline V gene (reference sequence). The CDR3 DNA sequence: TGTGCCAGCAGCCCCGGGGGGGACAGGAGTAACTATGGCTACACCTTC. It yields the protein CASSPGGDRSNYGYTF.

V usage is TRBV27 and J usage is TRBJ2-7, with a weak D call TRBD2 (5 bases). This CDR3 region has 12 residues. CDR1 and CDR2 from the germline V gene are MNHEY and SMNVEV (reference sequence). Trimming took 5 bases from V and 6 from J, leaving 11 bases between them. CDR3: CASSGVAGEQYF. CDR3 sequence (DNA): TGTGCCAGCAGTGGAGTGGCGGGCGAGCAGTACTTC.

The chain couples TRBV19 to TRBJ1-2; tentative D call: TRBD1 (5 bases). CDR3 length equals 17 residues. With 1 base removed from V and 1 base from J, the gap between germline ends came to 16 bases. CDR1 LNHDA and CDR2 SQIVND come from the germline V gene (reference sequence). The CDR3 here is CASSIAGGKRGNYGYTF. CDR3 bases: TGTGCCAGTAGTATAGCGGGGGGGAAGAGAGGTAACTATGGCTACACCTTC.

This chain connects TRBV15 to TRBJ1-6; D call uncertain. The length of the CDR3 is 13 residues. The germline gives CDR1 LNHNV, CDR2 YYDKDF (reference sequence). V was clipped by 0 bases and J by 7 bases, with 4 bases between them. CDR3 residues: CATSRDDNSPLHF. CDR3 sequence (DNA): TGTGCCACCAGCAGAGATGACAATTCACCCCTCCACTTT. Full variable domain (rest looked up from reference TRBV15 and TRBJ1-6): DAMVIQNPRYQVTQFGKPVTLSCSQTLNHNVMYWYQQKSSQAPKLLFHYYDKDFNNEADTPDNFQSRRPNTSFCFLDIRSPGLGDTAMYLCATSRDDNSPLHFGNGTRLTVT.

The DNA for the CDR3 is TGTGCCAGCAGTCTTAGCGGGGCCTACGAGCAGTACTTC. Translation gives CASSLSGAYEQYF. This chain links TRBV12-3 or TRBV12-4 with TRBJ2-7; 8 nucleotides agree with TRBD2. Unmatched junction bases numbered 2, after V lost 5 bases and J lost 2 bases. The CDR3 extends over 13 amino acids.

The chain employs TRBV24-1 and TRBJ2-1, with TRBD1 identical over 9 bases. Losses at the gene ends were 3 bases for V and 2 bases for J; bases not matched to a gene: 10. Germline lookup yields CDR1 KGHDR and CDR2 SFDVKD. This CDR3 comprises 18 residues. The CDR3 loop reads CATSDAPGTGHAYNEQFF. CDR3 DNA sequence: TGTGCCACCAGTGATGCCCCGGGGACAGGGCACGCCTACAATGAGCAGTTCTTC.

The V gene is TRBV3-1 (or the pseudogene TRBV3-2), the J gene TRBJ2-3; D is unresolved. The CDR3 totals 15 residues. The germline V gene has CDR1 LGHDT and CDR2 YNNKEL (reference sequence). With 0 bases removed from V and 5 bases from J, the gap between germline ends came to 12 bases. CDR3 region: CASSQEATTLDTQYF. The CDR3, as DNA: TGTGCCAGCAGCCAAGAAGCCACCACTCTAGATACGCAGTATTTT.

This rearrangement joins TRBV18 to TRBJ2-7; D uncertain. Germline values: CDR1 KGHSH, CDR2 LQKENI. Trimming shortened V by 0 bases and J by 5 bases, and 8 bases separated the two germline ends. The CDR3 sequence is 13 residues long. The DNA of the CDR3 is TGTGCCAGCTCACCACCGGGATCCCACGAGCAGTACTTC. Amino acids: CASSPPGSHEQYF.

The chain uses TRBV2 and TRBJ2-1; D is undetermined. Trimming left V 0 bases short and J 6 bases short, with 12 bases between. This CDR3 has 15 residues. The germline CDR1 and CDR2 sequences are SNHLY and FYNNEI. The CDR3 reads CASSEAGQWSNEQFF. Written as DNA, the CDR3 is TGTGCCAGCAGTGAAGCAGGTCAGTGGAGCAATGAGCAGTTCTTC.

This clone has a single count. The chain carries TRBV19 and TRBJ1-5; no definite D call. The V gene's germline CDR1 is LNHDA and CDR2 SQIVND (reference sequence). The length of the CDR3 is 13 residues. Deletions cut 6 bases from V and 6 bases from J, with 12 bases between. The CDR3 here is CASRLGPSQPQHF. In DNA form, the CDR3 reads TGTGCCAGTAGGTTAGGCCCCAGTCAGCCCCAGCATTTT.

The chain has TRBV24-1 and TRBJ2-1; perhaps TRBD1 as D (8 bases). The germline V gene encodes CDR1 KGHDR and CDR2 SFDVKD. The length of the CDR3 is 18 residues. V was cut by 5 bases and J by 2 bases, with 21 bases left in between. DNA of the CDR3: TGTGCCACCAGTGGGACAGGGAGTGGCGGGAGAGCCTACAATGAGCAGTTCTTC. It translates to CATSGTGSGGRAYNEQFF.

The rearrangement uses TRBV12-2 and TRBJ1-6; the table's D call, TRBD1, was not checked against the DNA. TRBV12-2 is noted as a pseudogene. CDR3 length: 17 residues. CDR3 coding DNA: TGTGCAAGTCGCTTCCTTTGGGAGACAGGATATAATTCACCCCTCCACTTT. It is translated as CASRFLWETGYNSPLHF.

The CDR3 reads CASSSTGLTDTQYF. Here the CDR3 DNA reads TGTGCCAGCAGTTCGACAGGTCTCACAGATACGCAGTATTTT. This chain connects TRBV11-3 to TRBJ2-3; the D gene is possibly TRBD1 (6 bases). Trimming shortened V by 6 bases and J by 2 bases, and 12 bases separated the two germline ends. CDR1 and CDR2 (germline): SGHNT, YENEEA. The CDR3 is 14 amino acids.

This clone was picked up one time. V and J are TRBV23-1 and TRBJ1-6; D perhaps matches TRBD1 (6 bases). TRBV23-1 has ORF status, its function being uncertain. The V gene lost 11 bases and the J gene lost 7 bases, with 18 bases spanning the gap. This CDR3 has 14 residues. The CDR3 DNA reads TGCGCCCGCACCCCCAGGGGATTCAATTCACCCCTCCACTTT. This translates into CARTPRGFNSPLHF.

The rearrangement uses TRBV6-5 and TRBJ1-1; D perhaps matches TRBD1 (5 bases). Germline values: CDR1 MNHEY, CDR2 SVGAGI. The CDR3 length is 15 residues. V was pared by 7 bases and J by 0 bases, with 15 bases between. CDR3 DNA: TGTGCCAGCAAGGACCACAGGTCTATGAACACTGAAGCTTTCTTT. Amino acid sequence: CASKDHRSMNTEAFF.

The rearrangement uses TRBV6-5 and TRBJ2-1, with D tentatively TRBD1 or TRBD2 (5 bases each). This CDR3 is built from 15 residues. The germline gives CDR1 MNHEY, CDR2 SVGAGI. Trimming removed 2 bases at V and 5 bases at J, with 13 bases between. CDR3 residues: CASSYKGSTNNEQFF. The CDR3 bases are TGTGCCAGCAGTTACAAGGGGAGCACTAACAATGAGCAGTTCTTC.

The chain uses TRBV11-1 and TRBJ1-2, with 7 bases fitting TRBD1. The junction had 11 bases not matched to a gene; V was cut back by 5 bases and J by 2 bases. The germline V gene has CDR1 SGHAT and CDR2 FQDESV (reference sequence). CDR3 size: 16 residues. In DNA, the CDR3 is TGTGCCAGCAGCCCGAACGACCCGACAGGGAACTATGGCTACACCTTC. Its translation is CASSPNDPTGNYGYTF.

The chain uses TRBV18 and TRBJ2-1; no definite D call. Germline V CDR1 and CDR2: KGHSH, LQKENI. V was clipped by 6 bases and J by 9 bases, with 15 bases between them. This CDR3 is built from 13 residues. The CDR3 nucleotides read TGTGCCAGCTCCCAAGAACAAAGTAGTGAGCAGTTCTTC. Its translation is CASSQEQSSEQFF.

The V and J genes are TRBV27 and TRBJ2-3, with TRBD2 matching 9 bases. CDR3 size: 12 residues. V was clipped by 6 bases and J by 5 bases; unmatched bases: 0. The V gene's germline CDR1 is MNHEY and CDR2 SMNVEV (reference sequence). The CDR3 nucleotides read TGTGCCAGCAGACTAGCGGGAGATACGCAGTATTTT. Its protein is CASRLAGDTQYF.

The rearrangement uses TRBV25-1 and TRBJ1-1; TRBD1 matches 9 bases. Germline trimming cut 5 bases from V and 4 bases from J; bases unmatched to any gene: 5. Germline V gene sequence: CDR1 MGHDK, CDR2 SYGVNS. This CDR3 is built from 14 residues. The CDR3 coding sequence is TGTGCCAGCAGTCCTACAGGGGGCCTCACTGAAGCTTTCTTT. Translating it yields CASSPTGGLTEAFF.

CDR3 sequence reads: CASSFSEAGQREQYF. The CDR3 nucleotides read TGTGCCAGCAGTTTCTCCGAAGCGGGCCAACGCGAGCAGTACTTC. The V call is TRBV28, the J call TRBJ2-7, with a possible D match to TRBD2 (6 bases). Trimming stripped 3 bases from V and 6 bases from J, with 18 bases between. Germline V gene data show CDR1 as MDHEN and CDR2 as SYDVKM. The CDR3 is 15 amino acids. Full variable domain (missing parts from reference TRBV28 and TRBJ2-7): DVKVTQSSRYLVKRTGEKVFLECVQDMDHENMFWYRQDPGLGLRLIYFSYDVKMKEKGDIPEGYSVSREKKERFSLILESASTNQTSMYLCASSFSEAGQREQYFGPGTRLTVT.

The CDR3, as DNA: TGTGCCAGCAGCCTCTGGGGACGAAACACCGGGGAGCTGTTTTTT. It is translated as CASSLWGRNTGELFF. The gene calls are TRBV7-2 and TRBJ2-2, with D possibly being TRBD1 or TRBD2 (5 bases each). In germline, CDR1 is SGHTA, CDR2 FQGNSA. This CDR3 has 15 residues. The germline V and J ends were trimmed by 5 bases and 2 bases, with 12 bases remaining between them.

V gene TRBV2 combines with J gene TRBJ1-4; the D gene is possibly TRBD1 (6 bases). The CDR3 spans 14 residues. The V gene's germline CDR1 is SNHLY and CDR2 FYNNEI. V shed 8 bases and J shed 10 bases, with 20 bases lying between them. The CDR3 nucleotides read TGTGCCAGCCTTTCCGGGACATCTGTCGGAAAACTGTTTTTT. Encoded protein: CASLSGTSVGKLFF.

This chain connects TRBV11-2 to TRBJ2-7; the D call may be TRBD1 or TRBD2 (5 bases each). CDR3 length: 12 residues. Germline CDR1 and CDR2: SGHAT and FQNNGV. Trimming pared 5 bases from V and 6 bases from J, leaving 11 bases between. CDR3 coding DNA: TGTGCCAGCAGCCTGGGACCGGTCGAGCAGTACTTC. It is translated as CASSLGPVEQYF. Full variable domain (missing parts from reference TRBV11-2 and TRBJ2-7): EAGVAQSPRYKIIEKRQSVAFWCNPISGHATLYWYQQILGQGPKLLIQFQNNGVVDDSQLPKDRFSAERLKGVDSTLKIQPAKLEDSAVYLCASSLGPVEQYFGPGTRLTVT.